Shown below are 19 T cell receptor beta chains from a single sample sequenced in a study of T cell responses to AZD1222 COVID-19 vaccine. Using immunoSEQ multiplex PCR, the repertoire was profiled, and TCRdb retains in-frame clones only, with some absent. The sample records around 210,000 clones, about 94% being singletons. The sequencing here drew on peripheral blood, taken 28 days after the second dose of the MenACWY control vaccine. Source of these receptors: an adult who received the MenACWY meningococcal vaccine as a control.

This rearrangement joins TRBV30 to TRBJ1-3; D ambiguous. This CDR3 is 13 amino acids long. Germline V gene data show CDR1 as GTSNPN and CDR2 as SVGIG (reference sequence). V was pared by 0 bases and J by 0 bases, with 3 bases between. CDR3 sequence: CAWSVDSGNTIYF. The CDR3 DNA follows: TGTGCCTGGAGTGTGGACTCTGGAAACACCATATATTTT.

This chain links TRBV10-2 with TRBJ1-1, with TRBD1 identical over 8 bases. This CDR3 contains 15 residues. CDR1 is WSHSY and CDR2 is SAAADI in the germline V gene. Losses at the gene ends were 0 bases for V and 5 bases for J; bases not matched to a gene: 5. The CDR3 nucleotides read TGCGCCAGCAGTGAGTCTCAGGGGGCAAGGACTGAAGCTTTCTTT. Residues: CASSESQGARTEAFF.

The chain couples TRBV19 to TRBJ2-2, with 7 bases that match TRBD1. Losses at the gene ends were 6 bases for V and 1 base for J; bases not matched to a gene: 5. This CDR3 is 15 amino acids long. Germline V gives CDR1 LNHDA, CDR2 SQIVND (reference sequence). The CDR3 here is CASSKGTENTGELFF. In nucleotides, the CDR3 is TGTGCCAGTAGCAAAGGGACAGAGAACACCGGGGAGCTGTTTTTT.

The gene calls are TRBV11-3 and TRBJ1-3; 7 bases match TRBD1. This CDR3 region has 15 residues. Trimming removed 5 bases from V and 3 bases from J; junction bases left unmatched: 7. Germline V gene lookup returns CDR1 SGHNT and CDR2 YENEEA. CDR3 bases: TGTGCCAGCAGCGACCAAGGGGGCTTTGGAAACACCATATATTTT. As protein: CASSDQGGFGNTIYF.

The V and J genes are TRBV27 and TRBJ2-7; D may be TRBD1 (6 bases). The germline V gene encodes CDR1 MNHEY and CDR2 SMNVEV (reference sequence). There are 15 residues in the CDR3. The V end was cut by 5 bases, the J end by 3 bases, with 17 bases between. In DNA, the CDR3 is TGTGCCAGCAGTCCCGTACGACAGGAGAGCTACGAGCAGTACTTC. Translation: CASSPVRQESYEQYF.

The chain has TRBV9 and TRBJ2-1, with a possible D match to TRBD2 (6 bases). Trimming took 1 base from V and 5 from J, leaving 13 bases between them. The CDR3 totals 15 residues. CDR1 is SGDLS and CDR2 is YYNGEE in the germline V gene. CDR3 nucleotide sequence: TGTGCCAGCAGCGTAAATCCGGACTACGACAATGAGCAGTTCTTC. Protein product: CASSVNPDYDNEQFF.

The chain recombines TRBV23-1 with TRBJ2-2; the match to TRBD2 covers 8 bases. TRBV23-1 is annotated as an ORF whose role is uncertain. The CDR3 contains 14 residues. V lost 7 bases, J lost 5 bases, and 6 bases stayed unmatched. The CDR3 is CASTTREGTGELFF. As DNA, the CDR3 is TGCGCCAGCACTACACGGGAGGGGACCGGGGAGCTGTTTTTT.

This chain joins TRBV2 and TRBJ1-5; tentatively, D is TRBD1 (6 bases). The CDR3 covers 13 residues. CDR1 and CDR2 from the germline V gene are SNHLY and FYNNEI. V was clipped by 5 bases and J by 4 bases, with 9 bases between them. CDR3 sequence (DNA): TGTGCCAGCAGTCAAACAGGGAATCAGCCCCAGCATTTT. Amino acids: CASSQTGNQPQHF.

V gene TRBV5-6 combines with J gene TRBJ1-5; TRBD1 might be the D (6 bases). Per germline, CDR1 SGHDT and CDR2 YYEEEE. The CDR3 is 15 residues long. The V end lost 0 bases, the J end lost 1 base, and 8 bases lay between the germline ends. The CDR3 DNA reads TGTGCCAGCAGCTTGGGGAGGGGGAGCAATCAGCCCCAGCATTTT. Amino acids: CASSLGRGSNQPQHF.

The CDR3 reads CASSTPQGFGYEQYF. CDR3 DNA sequence: TGTGCCAGCAGCACACCACAGGGGTTCGGCTACGAGCAGTACTTC. V is TRBV7-8 and J is TRBJ2-7, with 7 bases lining up with TRBD1. Losses at the gene ends were 5 bases for V and 3 bases for J; bases not matched to a gene: 10. The CDR3 runs to 15 residues. Germline CDR1 SGHVS, CDR2 FQNEAQ. The full variable domain, completed using reference TRBV7-8 and TRBJ2-7, is GAGVSQSPRYKVAKRGQDVALRCDPISGHVSLFWYQQALGQGPEFLTYFQNEAQLDKSGLPSDRFFAERPEGSVSTLKIQRTQQEDSAVYLCASSTPQGFGYEQYFGPGTRLTVT.

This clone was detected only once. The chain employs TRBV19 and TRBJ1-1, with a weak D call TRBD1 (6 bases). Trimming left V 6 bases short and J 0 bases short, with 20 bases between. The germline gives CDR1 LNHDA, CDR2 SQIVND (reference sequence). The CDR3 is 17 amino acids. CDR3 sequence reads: CASSVTPGEFMNTEAFF. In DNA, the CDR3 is TGTGCCAGTAGCGTCACCCCAGGGGAATTCATGAACACTGAAGCTTTCTTT.

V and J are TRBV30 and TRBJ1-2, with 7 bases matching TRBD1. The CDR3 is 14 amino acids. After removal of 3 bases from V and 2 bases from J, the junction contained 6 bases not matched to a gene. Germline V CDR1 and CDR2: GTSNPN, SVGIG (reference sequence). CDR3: CAWRAQGQNYGYTF. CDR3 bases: TGTGCCTGGAGAGCGCAGGGACAGAACTATGGCTACACCTTC.

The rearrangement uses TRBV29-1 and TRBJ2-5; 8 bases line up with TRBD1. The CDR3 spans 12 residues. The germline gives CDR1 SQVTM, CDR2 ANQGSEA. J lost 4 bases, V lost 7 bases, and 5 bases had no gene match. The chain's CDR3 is CSGTGGRETQYF. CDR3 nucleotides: TGCAGCGGAACAGGGGGAAGAGAGACCCAGTACTTC.

The CDR3 is CASSLGTAGVGSETQYF. CDR3 nucleotides: TGCGCCAGCAGCTTAGGTACTGCGGGGGTGGGTTCGGAGACCCAGTACTTC. The rearrangement joins TRBV5-1 to TRBJ2-5, with 7 bases matching TRBD2. Germline V gene sequence: CDR1 SGHRS, CDR2 YFSETQ. V was pared by 2 bases and J by 5 bases, with 15 bases of the junction left unmatched. CDR3 size: 17 residues.

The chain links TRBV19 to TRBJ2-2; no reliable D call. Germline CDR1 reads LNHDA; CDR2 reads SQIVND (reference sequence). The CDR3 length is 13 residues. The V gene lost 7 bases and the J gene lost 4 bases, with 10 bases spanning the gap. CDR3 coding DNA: TGTGCCAGTACGCAAGGTTTCACCGGGGAGCTGTTTTTT. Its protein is CASTQGFTGELFF.

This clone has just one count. The CDR3 coding sequence is TGTGCCAGCAGTGACAGGGGGGTTAGTGAAGCTTTCTTT. The encoded protein is CASSDRGVSEAFF. This sequence joins TRBV28 and TRBJ1-1; 9 bases map to TRBD1. With 5 bases clipped from V and 7 bases from J, the junction kept 5 bases outside the gene matches. Germline lookup yields CDR1 MDHEN and CDR2 SYDVKM. The CDR3 has 13 amino acids.

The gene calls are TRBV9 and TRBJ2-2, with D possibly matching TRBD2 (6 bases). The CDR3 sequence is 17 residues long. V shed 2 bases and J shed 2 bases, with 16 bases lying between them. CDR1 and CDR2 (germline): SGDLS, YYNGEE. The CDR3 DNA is TGTGCCAGCAGCGTCCGGTGGCTAGCGACTAACACCGGGGAGCTGTTTTTT. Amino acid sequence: CASSVRWLATNTGELFF.

The CDR3 here is CASSPRQGNYEQYF. Here the CDR3 DNA reads TGTGCCAGCTCACCCCGACAGGGCAACTACGAGCAGTACTTC. The rearrangement joins TRBV18 to TRBJ2-7; 7 bases match TRBD1. The CDR3 runs 14 residues. Per germline, CDR1 KGHSH and CDR2 LQKENI. The V gene end was trimmed by 3 bases and the J gene end by 3 bases; junction bases not matched to a gene: 5.

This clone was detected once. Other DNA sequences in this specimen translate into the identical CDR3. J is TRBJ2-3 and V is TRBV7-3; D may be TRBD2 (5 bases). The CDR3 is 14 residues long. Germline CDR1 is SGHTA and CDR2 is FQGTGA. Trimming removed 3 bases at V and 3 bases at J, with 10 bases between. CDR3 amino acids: CASSLAGGTDTQYF. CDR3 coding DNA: TGTGCCAGCAGCTTGGCGGGTGGAACAGATACGCAGTATTTT.